The 5 T cell receptor beta chains presented below share a single source sample, sequenced in a study of read filtering for tumor transcriptome and immune sequencing. This library used around 400 ng RNA and molecular barcoded adaptors spanning alpha/delta and beta/gamma chains. In TCRdb, the reads were re-called with MiXCR into one record per CDR3 protein. Of about 130,000 distinct CDR3 sequences in the sample, 13% were seen once. Sequencing was done on a sample of a population of CD138-negative cells sorted from bone marrow. The receptors stem from a donor at least 40 years old with multiple myeloma.

This clonotype was seen many times. The J gene is TRBJ2-1, the V gene TRBV12-3 or TRBV12-4; the match to TRBD2 covers 8 bases. CDR3 length: 16 residues. With V trimmed by 2 bases and J by 2 bases, 5 bases remained unmatched. CDR3 sequence (DNA): TGTGCCAGCAGTTTACCCAGCGGGAGTCCCTACAATGAGCAGTTCTTC. Protein sequence: CASSLPSGSPYNEQFF.

The V and J genes are TRBV20-1 and TRBJ2-3, with 9 bases lining up with TRBD1. V gave up 6 bases and J gave up 4 bases; unmatched junction bases: 11. Germline loops: CDR1 DFQATT, CDR2 SNEGSKA (reference sequence). CDR3 size: 15 residues. The CDR3 coding sequence is TGCAGTGCCTTGCAAGGGACAGGGCGGGCAGATACGCAGTATTTT. Its protein is CSALQGTGRADTQYF.

This clonotype was seen repeatedly, ten times or more. The chain uses TRBV7-6 and TRBJ2-6; TRBD2 agrees at 9 bases. The CDR3 covers 19 residues. Trimming cost V 4 bases and J 3 bases; bases outside gene matches: 13. CDR1 and CDR2 from the germline V gene are SGHVS and FNYEAQ. The CDR3 region is CASSYRSGGWVSGANVLTF. The CDR3 DNA is TGTGCCAGCAGCTACCGAAGCGGGGGGTGGGTGAGTGGGGCCAACGTCCTGACTTTC.

The V gene is TRBV5-1, the J gene TRBJ1-1; 9 bases align to TRBD1. J lost 6 bases, V lost 3 bases, and 0 bases had no gene match. Germline loops: CDR1 SGHRS, CDR2 YFSETQ. The CDR3 is made up of 12 amino acids. CDR3 in amino acids: CASSWTGAEAFF. The CDR3 region has the DNA TGCGCCAGCAGCTGGACAGGGGCTGAAGCTTTCTTT.

The sample holds many counts of this clonotype. J is TRBJ1-5 and V is TRBV6-1; no clear D. This CDR3 has 13 amino acids. Germline CDR1 and CDR2: MNHNS and SASEGT. V shed 2 bases and J shed 9 bases, with 11 bases lying between them. The CDR3 region has the DNA TGTGCCAGCAGTGAAAATTCATTTAGGCCCCAGCATTTT. Translating gives CASSENSFRPQHF.